The 9 T cell receptor beta chains given below trace back to one sample, sequenced in a study of blood T cell repertoires in COVID-19. The method was immunoSEQ multiplex PCR; TCRdb's version includes in-frame clones alone and lacks a portion of them. The table includes 50,000 to 65,000 clones, around 76% detected once. The sample was peripheral blood. The receptors stem from a woman aged 55-75 years with acute or convalescent COVID-19.

In this sample, this clone turned up a few times. In DNA, the CDR3 is TGTGCCAGCTCACCTACAGGGGGAATCGGGAACACCGGGGAGCTGTTTTTT. Translating gives CASSPTGGIGNTGELFF. V and J are TRBV18 and TRBJ2-2, with 8 bases fitting TRBD1. The CDR3 sequence is 17 residues long. V shed 3 bases and J 1 base; nucleotides not matched to a gene: 7. Germline V CDR1 and CDR2: KGHSH, LQKENI.

The V and J genes are TRBV6-4 and TRBJ1-5; possibly TRBD1 for D (5 bases). This CDR3 spans 13 amino acids. Trimming left V 4 bases short and J 6 bases short, with 10 bases between. Germline V CDR1 and CDR2: MRHNA, SNTAGT. The CDR3 DNA reads TGTGCCAGCAGTGTCGGGGGTGGTCAGCCCCAGCATTTT. Protein sequence: CASSVGGGQPQHF.

The chain couples TRBV2 to TRBJ2-3, with a possible D match to TRBD2 (5 bases). The CDR3 has 15 amino acids. Germline-derived CDR1 and CDR2 are SNHLY and FYNNEI. With 4 bases removed from V and 2 bases from J, the gap between germline ends came to 13 bases. The CDR3 here is CASSVSGGYTDTQYF. The CDR3, as DNA: TGTGCCAGCAGTGTTTCTGGAGGTTACACAGATACGCAGTATTTT.

This chain connects TRBV4-1 to TRBJ1-1; 9 nucleotides align to TRBD1. This CDR3 comprises 14 residues. From germline, CDR1 is MGHRA and CDR2 YSYEKL. With 4 bases clipped from V and 8 bases from J, the junction kept 8 bases outside the gene matches. The CDR3, as DNA: TGCGCCAGCAGCCCCAGGACAGGGGAAGGGGAAGCTTTCTTT. The encoded protein is CASSPRTGEGEAFF.

The V and J genes are TRBV6-2 or TRBV6-3 and TRBJ2-3, with TRBD2 matching over 10 bases. Germline CDR1 is MNHEY and CDR2 is SVGEGT. The V segment lost 4 bases and the J segment 3 bases; nucleotides outside the gene matches: 10. The CDR3 sequence is 17 residues long. The CDR3 DNA is TGTGCCAGCAGTTTCTTACTAGCGGGGATCACGACAGATACGCAGTATTTT. Amino acids: CASSFLLAGITTDTQYF.

V is TRBV27 and J is TRBJ2-7; 9 bases line up with TRBD2. The CDR3 has 14 amino acids. Trimming cost V 3 bases and J 2 bases; bases outside gene matches: 2. Germline loops: CDR1 MNHEY, CDR2 SMNVEV (reference sequence). CDR3 nucleotide sequence: TGTGCCAGCAGTTTGAGACTAGCGGCCTACGAGCAGTACTTC. Residues: CASSLRLAAYEQYF.

The rearrangement links TRBV7-8 to TRBJ1-2; tentatively, D is TRBD1 (6 bases). CDR1 SGHVS and CDR2 FQNEAQ come from the germline V gene. The CDR3 sequence is 13 residues long. Trimming left V 2 bases short and J 7 bases short, with 11 bases between. CDR3 sequence: CASSLLGASGYTF. In DNA form, the CDR3 reads TGTGCCAGCAGCTTATTGGGGGCGAGTGGCTACACCTTC.

The rearrangement joins TRBV2 to TRBJ2-3; 11 bases map to TRBD1. Germline V gene data show CDR1 as SNHLY and CDR2 as FYNNEI. The CDR3 spans 15 residues. Trimming at V came to 4 bases and at J to 2 bases, leaving 2 bases not matched to a gene. This CDR3 is CASSADRGLTDTQYF. CDR3 nucleotides: TGTGCCAGCAGTGCGGACAGGGGGCTCACAGATACGCAGTATTTT.

The rearrangement uses TRBV7-9 and TRBJ2-3, with TRBD2 matching 14 bases. Germline V gene lookup returns CDR1 SEHNR and CDR2 FQNEAQ (reference sequence). The CDR3 is 18 residues long. V was clipped by 5 bases and J by 0 bases; unmatched bases: 7. The CDR3 DNA reads TGTGCCAGCAGCACGACTAGCGGGGGGGCTTCTAGCACAGATACGCAGTATTTT. This encodes CASSTTSGGASSTDTQYF.